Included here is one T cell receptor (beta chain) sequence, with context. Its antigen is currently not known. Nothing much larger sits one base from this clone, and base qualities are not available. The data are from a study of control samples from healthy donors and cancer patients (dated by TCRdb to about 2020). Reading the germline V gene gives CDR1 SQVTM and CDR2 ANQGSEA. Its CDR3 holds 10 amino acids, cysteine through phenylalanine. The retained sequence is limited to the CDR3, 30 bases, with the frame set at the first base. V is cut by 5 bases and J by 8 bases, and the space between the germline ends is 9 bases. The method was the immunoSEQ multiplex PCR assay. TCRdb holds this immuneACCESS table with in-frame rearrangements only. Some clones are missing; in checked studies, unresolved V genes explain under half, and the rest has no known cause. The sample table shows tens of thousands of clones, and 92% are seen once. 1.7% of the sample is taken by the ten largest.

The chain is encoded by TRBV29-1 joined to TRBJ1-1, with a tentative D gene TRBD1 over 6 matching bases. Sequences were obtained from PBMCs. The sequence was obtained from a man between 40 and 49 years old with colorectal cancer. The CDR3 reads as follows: CSVRDIEAFF. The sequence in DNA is TGCAGCGTTAGGGACATCGAAGCTTTCTTT.